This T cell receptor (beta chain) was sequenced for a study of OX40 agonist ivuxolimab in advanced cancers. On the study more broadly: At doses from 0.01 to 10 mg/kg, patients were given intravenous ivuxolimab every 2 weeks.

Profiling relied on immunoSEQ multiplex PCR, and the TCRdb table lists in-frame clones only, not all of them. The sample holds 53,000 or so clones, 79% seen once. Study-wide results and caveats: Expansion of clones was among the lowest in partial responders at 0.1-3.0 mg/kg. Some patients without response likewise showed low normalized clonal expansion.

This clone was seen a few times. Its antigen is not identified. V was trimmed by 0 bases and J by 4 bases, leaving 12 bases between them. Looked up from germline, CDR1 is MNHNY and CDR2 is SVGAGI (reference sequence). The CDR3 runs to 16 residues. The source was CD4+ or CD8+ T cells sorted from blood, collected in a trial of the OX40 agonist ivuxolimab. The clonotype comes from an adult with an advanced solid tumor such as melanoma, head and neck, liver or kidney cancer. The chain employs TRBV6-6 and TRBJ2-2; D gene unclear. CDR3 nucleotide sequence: TGTGCCAGCAGTTACTCGCCGGCCCCGGTCACCGGGGAGCTGTTTTTT. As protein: CASSYSPAPVTGELFF.